Below, 21 T cell receptor beta chains from the same sample are listed, as sequenced in a study of T-cell reconstitution after alpha-beta-depleted transplantation in children. Unique molecular identifiers featured in how the TCRbeta library was prepared. TCRdb used MiXCR to reprocess the PCR reads, holding one entry per CDR3 protein. The repertoire consists of about 610,000 distinct CDR3 sequences, with 10% to 13% occurring once and the leading ten covering about 4%. The sample was PBMCs from the stem cell graft donor, taken from the stem cell graft. The receptors were gathered from a human donor who donated a stem cell graft to a child with acute myeloid leukemia.

The chain links TRBV7-2 to TRBJ2-1; 8 bases line up with TRBD2. Germline lookup yields CDR1 SGHTA and CDR2 FQGNSA. With 5 bases clipped from V and 4 bases from J, the junction kept 7 bases outside the gene matches. The CDR3 length is 15 residues. The CDR3 loop is CASSRAGDRYNEQFF. CDR3 DNA sequence: TGTGCCAGCAGCCGAGCGGGAGATAGGTACAATGAGCAGTTCTTC.

The gene calls are TRBV18 and TRBJ1-5; the D is unclear. Trimming stripped 2 bases from V and 9 bases from J, with 11 bases between. CDR1 and CDR2 from the germline V gene are KGHSH and LQKENI. The CDR3 contains 13 residues. The CDR3 bases are TGTGCCAGCTCACCAGTCCCAAGCTGGCCCCAGCATTTT. It encodes CASSPVPSWPQHF.

This clonotype has a handful of counts. The chain has TRBV24-1 and TRBJ2-5, with 7 positions matching TRBD1. CDR1 is KGHDR, CDR2 SFDVKD, per germline. The CDR3 loop spans 15 amino acids. With V trimmed by 3 bases and J by 9 bases, 12 bases remained unmatched. CDR3 in amino acids: CATSDPAGAGTAQYF. The DNA for the CDR3 is TGTGCCACCAGTGATCCCGCAGGGGCAGGGACAGCCCAGTACTTC.

This clonotype has a handful of counts. The chain carries TRBV6-1 and TRBJ2-2; tentatively, D is TRBD1 (6 bases). Per the germline V gene, CDR1 is MNHNS and CDR2 is SASEGT. The length of the CDR3 is 19 residues. V lost 1 base to trimming and J lost 6 bases, with 24 bases between them. In DNA, the CDR3 is TGTGCCAGCAGTGAAGTGTATAGGGTCGGACAGTATAACGCCGGGGAGCTGTTTTTT. Protein product: CASSEVYRVGQYNAGELFF.

This rearrangement joins TRBV28 to TRBJ1-4; D is uncertain. The CDR3 covers 11 residues. V dropped 6 bases and J dropped 4 bases, with 3 bases sitting between them. Germline CDR1 is MDHEN and CDR2 is SYDVKM. CDR3 amino acids: CASSDNEKLFF. Here the CDR3 DNA reads TGTGCCAGCAGCGATAATGAAAAACTGTTTTTT.

This chain links TRBV19 with TRBJ2-1, with 7 nucleotides matching TRBD1. V lost 1 base and J lost 12; bases outside the gene matches: 3. Germline CDR1 and CDR2: LNHDA and SQIVND (reference sequence). The CDR3 is 12 residues long. The CDR3 reads CASSIGDRGQFF. The CDR3 DNA reads TGTGCCAGTAGTATAGGGGACAGAGGGCAGTTCTTC.

This clonotype was found many times. The gene calls are TRBV6-2 or TRBV6-3 and TRBJ2-1; D is undetermined. V was clipped by 0 bases and J by 3 bases, with 12 bases between them. The CDR3 has 16 residues. Germline-derived CDR1 and CDR2 are MNHEY and SVGEGT. The CDR3 region has the DNA TGTGCCAGCAGTTACTCTCCCCAAGGATTCTACAATGAGCAGTTCTTC. This codes for CASSYSPQGFYNEQFF.

Ten or more counts support this clonotype. The rearrangement joins TRBV28 to TRBJ1-2, with D tentatively TRBD1 (5 bases). The V gene lost 9 bases and the J gene lost 1 base, with 18 bases spanning the gap. The germline V gene has CDR1 MDHEN and CDR2 SYDVKM. The CDR3 totals 15 residues. The CDR3: CARKGGVGGNYGYTF. For the CDR3, the DNA is TGTGCCAGAAAAGGAGGGGTTGGGGGTAACTATGGCTACACCTTC.

Ten or more counts support this clonotype. The gene calls are TRBV20-1 and TRBJ2-6, with D maybe TRBD1 (5 bases). The CDR3 sequence is 14 residues long. Germline CDR1 reads DFQATT; CDR2 reads SNEGSKA (reference sequence). V was cut by 6 bases and J by 1 base, with 10 bases left in between. This chain's CDR3 is CSARAQSGANVLTF. CDR3 sequence (DNA): TGCAGTGCCAGGGCCCAGTCTGGGGCCAACGTCCTGACTTTC.

A remark on this clonotype: This could be a read error, since a much larger clone is one nucleotide away. The V call is TRBV3-1, the J call TRBJ2-1, with 15 positions matching TRBD2. Per germline, CDR1 LGHDT and CDR2 YNNKEL (reference sequence). V shed 8 bases and J 7 bases; nucleotides not matched to a gene: 0. The CDR3 has 13 residues. In DNA, the CDR3 is TGTGCCAGCGGACTAGCGGGAGGGAATGAGCAGTTCTTC. Protein: CASGLAGGNEQFF.

A few counts support this clonotype. The rearrangement joins TRBV6-5 to TRBJ2-2; 9 bases map to TRBD2. The germline V gene has CDR1 MNHEY and CDR2 SVGAGI. CDR3 length equals 17 residues. J gave up 5 bases and V 6 bases, and 13 bases lay outside the gene matches. The CDR3 DNA follows: TGTGCCAGCAGGCCCCCGGGCGGGAGGGCCTTGACCGGGGAGCTGTTTTTT. Translating gives CASRPPGGRALTGELFF.

The CDR3 DNA follows: TGTGCCAGTACTAAGGACGGAGTTGATGGACCACCCCTCCACTTT. This codes for CASTKDGVDGPPLHF. The chain couples TRBV6-2 or TRBV6-3 to TRBJ1-6, with D hard to call. Trimming took off 9 bases at V and 11 bases at J, with 23 bases between the two ends. Germline values: CDR1 MNHEY, CDR2 SVGEGT. The CDR3 totals 15 residues.

This clonotype occurred a few times. This chain connects TRBV28 to TRBJ2-1; 7 bases are shared with TRBD2. From germline, CDR1 is MDHEN and CDR2 SYDVKM. The V and J ends lost 5 bases and 0 bases, in that order; junction bases with no gene match: 22. This CDR3 comprises 21 residues. The CDR3 nucleotides are TGTGCCAGCAGTACCCCAAGTCCGGGAGGAACCACAAAGAGCTCCTACAATGAGCAGTTCTTC. Its protein product is CASSTPSPGGTTKSSYNEQFF.

This clonotype was detected only a few times. The chain employs TRBV7-3 and TRBJ2-1; 10 nucleotides agree with TRBD2. V trimming: 6 bases; J trimming: 7 bases; junction bases outside the gene matches: 12. This CDR3 is built from 16 residues. Germline V CDR1 and CDR2: SGHTA, FQGTGA. The CDR3 coding sequence is TGTGCCAGCAGTCCACCCGGGGCTAGCGGGAGAAATGAGCAGTTCTTC. This translates into CASSPPGASGRNEQFF.

The V and J genes are TRBV20-1 and TRBJ2-5, with 13 bases lining up with TRBD2. V lost 6 bases, J lost 5 bases, and 3 bases stayed unmatched. The CDR3 totals 13 residues. From germline, CDR1 is DFQATT and CDR2 SNEGSKA (reference sequence). The CDR3 DNA sequence: TGCAGTGCAGGGACTAGCGGGACGGAGACCCAGTACTTC. Its protein is CSAGTSGTETQYF.

This clonotype was recorded at least ten times. The chain has TRBV11-1 and TRBJ1-5; D might be TRBD1 (5 bases). Germline V CDR1 and CDR2: SGHAT, FQDESV (reference sequence). CDR3 length: 13 residues. V was shortened by 5 bases and J by 4 bases, with 9 bases between the two germline ends. The CDR3 region is CASSQGMNQPQHF. CDR3 nucleotides: TGTGCCAGCAGCCAGGGTATGAATCAGCCCCAGCATTTT.

This clonotype was found many times. The chain joins TRBV28 to TRBJ2-7; 10 positions match TRBD2. This CDR3 region has 20 residues. CDR1 and CDR2 (germline): MDHEN, SYDVKM. With V trimmed by 6 bases and J by 0 bases, 20 bases remained unmatched. CDR3: CASRPAQFPGLAVTSYEQYF. In DNA form, the CDR3 reads TGTGCCAGCAGACCGGCTCAGTTCCCCGGACTAGCGGTAACCTCCTACGAGCAGTACTTC.

The rearrangement uses TRBV20-1 and TRBJ2-6; weak D call: TRBD2 (5 bases). The length of the CDR3 is 14 residues. The V gene's germline CDR1 is DFQATT and CDR2 SNEGSKA (reference sequence). Trimming shortened V by 8 bases and J by 1 base, and 12 bases separated the two germline ends. The CDR3 DNA reads TGCAGTACGGAGGAGTTTTCTGGGGCCAACGTCCTGACTTTC. Protein product: CSTEEFSGANVLTF.

Only a few counts were recorded for this clonotype. The chain is built from TRBV29-1 and TRBJ1-2, with unresolved D. Germline CDR1 SQVTM, CDR2 ANQGSEA. This CDR3 is 12 amino acids long. V gave up 7 bases and J gave up 0 bases, with 9 bases separating them. In nucleotides, the CDR3 is TGCAGCGCTGTGGGAGCTAACTATGGCTACACCTTC. It codes for CSAVGANYGYTF.

This clonotype was observed many times. V gene TRBV29-1 combines with J gene TRBJ2-2, with unresolved D. The V gene lost 5 bases and the J gene lost 2 bases, with 9 bases spanning the gap. CDR1 SQVTM and CDR2 ANQGSEA come from the germline V gene. This CDR3 region has 13 residues. CDR3 sequence reads: CSVRNSNTGELFF. The CDR3 DNA reads TGCAGCGTTCGGAACTCTAACACCGGGGAGCTGTTTTTT.

This clonotype appeared many times. This rearrangement joins TRBV11-1 to TRBJ2-5; TRBD1 aligns across 8 bases. With V trimmed by 5 bases and J by 2 bases, 10 bases remained unmatched. Germline lookup yields CDR1 SGHAT and CDR2 FQDESV (reference sequence). The CDR3 covers 16 residues. CDR3 nucleotide sequence: TGTGCCAGCAGCCAAAGGACAGGGTGGGAACAAGAGACCCAGTACTTC. It codes for CASSQRTGWEQETQYF.